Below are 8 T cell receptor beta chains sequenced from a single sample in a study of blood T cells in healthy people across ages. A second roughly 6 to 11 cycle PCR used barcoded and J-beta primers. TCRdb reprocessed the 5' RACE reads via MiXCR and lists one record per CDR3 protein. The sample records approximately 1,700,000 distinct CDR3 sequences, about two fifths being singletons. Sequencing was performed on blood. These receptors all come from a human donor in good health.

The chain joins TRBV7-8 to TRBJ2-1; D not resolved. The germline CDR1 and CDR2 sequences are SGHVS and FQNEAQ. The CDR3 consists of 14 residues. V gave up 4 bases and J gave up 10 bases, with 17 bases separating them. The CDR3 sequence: CASSSSVHPYEQFF. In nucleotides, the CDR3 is TGTGCCAGCAGCTCAAGTGTACACCCCTACGAGCAGTTCTTC.

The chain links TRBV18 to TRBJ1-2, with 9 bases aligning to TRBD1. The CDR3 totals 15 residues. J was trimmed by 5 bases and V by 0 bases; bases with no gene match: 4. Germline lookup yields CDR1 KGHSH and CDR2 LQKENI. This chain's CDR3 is CASSPPGQGCYGYTF. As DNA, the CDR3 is TGTGCCAGCTCACCACCGGGACAGGGATGTTATGGCTACACCTTC.

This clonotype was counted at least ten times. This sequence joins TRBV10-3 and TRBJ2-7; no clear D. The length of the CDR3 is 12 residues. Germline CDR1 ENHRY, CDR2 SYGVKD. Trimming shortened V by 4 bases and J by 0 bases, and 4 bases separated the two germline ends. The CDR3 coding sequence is TGTGCCATCAGTGTTGGCTCCTACGAGCAGTACTTC. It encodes CAISVGSYEQYF.

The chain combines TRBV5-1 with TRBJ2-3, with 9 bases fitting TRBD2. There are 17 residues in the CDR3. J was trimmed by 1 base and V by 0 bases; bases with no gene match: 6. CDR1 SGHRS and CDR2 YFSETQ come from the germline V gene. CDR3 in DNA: TGCGCCAGCAGCTTGGGTTCTCTAGCGGGGCGCACAGATACGCAGTATTTT. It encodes CASSLGSLAGRTDTQYF.

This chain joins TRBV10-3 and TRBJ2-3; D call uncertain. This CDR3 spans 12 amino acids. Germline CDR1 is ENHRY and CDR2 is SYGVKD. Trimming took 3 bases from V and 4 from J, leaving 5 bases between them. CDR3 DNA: TGTGCCATCAGTGAAATGGCAGATACGCAGTATTTT. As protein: CAISEMADTQYF.

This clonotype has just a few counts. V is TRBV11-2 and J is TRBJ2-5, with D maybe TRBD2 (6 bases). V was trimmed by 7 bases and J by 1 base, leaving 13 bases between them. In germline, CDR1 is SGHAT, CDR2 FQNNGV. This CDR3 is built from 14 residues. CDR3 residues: CASTMTGVQETQYF. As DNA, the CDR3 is TGTGCCAGCACCATGACGGGGGTCCAAGAGACCCAGTACTTC.

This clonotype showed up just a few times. The CDR3 protein is CASTPGHTSYEQYF. CDR3 DNA sequence: TGTGCCAGCACCCCAGGCCACACCTCCTACGAGCAGTACTTC. This chain uses TRBV28 with TRBJ2-7; D gene unclear. V shed 7 bases and J shed 0 bases, with 13 bases lying between them. Germline-derived CDR1 and CDR2 are MDHEN and SYDVKM. This CDR3 comprises 14 residues. The full variable domain, with the rest looked up from reference TRBV28 and TRBJ2-7, is DVKVTQSSRYLVKRTGEKVFLECVQDMDHENMFWYRQDPGLGLRLIYFSYDVKMKEKGDIPEGYSVSREKKERFSLILESASTNQTSMYLCASTPGHTSYEQYFGPGTRLTVT.

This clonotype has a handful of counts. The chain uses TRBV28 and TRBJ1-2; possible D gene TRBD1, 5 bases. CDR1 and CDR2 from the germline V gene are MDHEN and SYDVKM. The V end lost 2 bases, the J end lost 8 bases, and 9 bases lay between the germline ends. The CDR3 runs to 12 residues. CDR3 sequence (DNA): TGTGCCAGCAGTTTACGGGGACGGGGCTACACCTTC. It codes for CASSLRGRGYTF.